Sequencing of this T cell receptor (beta chain) was carried out in a study of cytomegalovirus exposure and HLA in healthy donors. Repertoires were generated with immunoSEQ multiplex PCR, while TCRdb's copy carries only in-frame clones and drops some. The sample lists 300,000 or so clones, roughly 86% occurring once. CDR1 is SNHLY and CDR2 is FYNNEI in the germline V gene. Trimming took 6 bases from V and 3 from J; bases not matched to a gene: 9. This CDR3 is 15 amino acids long. The clonotype was recovered from a man between 25 and 39 years old in good health and CMV-seronegative. J is TRBJ2-7 and V is TRBV2, with 9 nucleotides matching TRBD1. Sequenced sample: PBMCs. The chain's CDR3 is CASRANRGLNYEQYF. CDR3 DNA sequence: TGTGCCAGCAGGGCGAACAGGGGGCTTAACTACGAGCAGTACTTC.